These 2 T cell receptor beta chains share one sample of origin, sequenced in a study of response to subunit inactivated influenza vaccine. Using its own MiXCR run on the RT-PCR reads, TCRdb lists one record per CDR3 protein. The sample shows 450,000 to 500,000 distinct CDR3 sequences, about a tenth of them seen only once. The sample consisted of PBMCs from blood, taken 40 to 50 days after vaccination. The receptors originated from a man aged 45-65 years who received an inactivated influenza vaccine.

This clonotype was picked up a small number of times. The chain joins TRBV4-1 to TRBJ2-1; TRBD2 might be the D (6 bases). The germline CDR1 and CDR2 sequences are MGHRA and YSYEKL. Deletions cut 4 bases from V and 6 bases from J, with 19 bases between. The CDR3 spans 16 residues. DNA for the CDR3: TGCGCCAGCAGCCCCCGCTCAACGACGGGGGTCAATGAGCAGTTCTTC. The encoded protein is CASSPRSTTGVNEQFF.

The J gene is TRBJ1-4, the V gene TRBV12-3 or TRBV12-4; D possibly corresponds to TRBD1 (6 bases). V gave up 4 bases and J gave up 8 bases, with 17 bases separating them. The CDR3 loop spans 15 amino acids. CDR3 sequence (DNA): TGTGCCAGCAGTTCCCGACAGGTCGAGGGCGAAAAACTGTTTTTT. Amino acids: CASSSRQVEGEKLFF.